This T cell receptor (beta chain) appears in the sequencing data of a study of T cell repertoires in cytomegalovirus infection. The study, taken as a whole, reports: Dominant in the ex vivo response were TCR beta clonotypes restricted by HLA-C and specific for CMV.

This clonotype was counted a few times. No antigen is known for it. Germline V gene sequence: CDR1 KGHSH, CDR2 LQKENI. CDR3 size: 14 residues. The V gene lost 1 base and the J gene lost 7 bases, with 8 bases spanning the gap. TCRdb ran MiXCR on the reads and lists one entry per CDR3 protein. The sample yields some 320,000 distinct CDR3 sequences, just under 30% seen once. This TCR came from a human donor in good health (CMV status not recorded). Some clones in this sample may be carry-over from other donors' samples. The chain employs TRBV18 and TRBJ1-6; D not resolved. Here the sequenced sample was cultured PBMCs, taken from culture after CMV antigen stimulation. As DNA, the CDR3 is TGTGCCAGCTCACCACGCGGGTACAATTCACCCCTCCACTTT. Translated, it gives CASSPRGYNSPLHF.